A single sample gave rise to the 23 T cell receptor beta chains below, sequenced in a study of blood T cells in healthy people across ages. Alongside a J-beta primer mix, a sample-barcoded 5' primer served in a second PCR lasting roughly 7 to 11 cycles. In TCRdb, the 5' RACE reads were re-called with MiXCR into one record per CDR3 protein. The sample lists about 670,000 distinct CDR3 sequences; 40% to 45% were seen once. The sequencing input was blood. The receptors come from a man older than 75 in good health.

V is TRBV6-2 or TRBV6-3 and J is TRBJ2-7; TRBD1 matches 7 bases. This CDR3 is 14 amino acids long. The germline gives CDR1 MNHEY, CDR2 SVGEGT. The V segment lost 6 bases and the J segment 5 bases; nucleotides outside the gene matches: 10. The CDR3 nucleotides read TGTGCCAGCAGGCCTTCGGGACAGAAAGACGAGCAGTACTTC. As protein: CASRPSGQKDEQYF.

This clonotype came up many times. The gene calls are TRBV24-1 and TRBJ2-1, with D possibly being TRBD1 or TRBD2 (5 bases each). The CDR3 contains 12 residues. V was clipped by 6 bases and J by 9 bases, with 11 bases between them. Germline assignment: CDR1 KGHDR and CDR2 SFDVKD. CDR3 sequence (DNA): TGTGCCACCAGTTCGTGGGGGAGTGAGCAGTTCTTC. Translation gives CATSSWGSEQFF.

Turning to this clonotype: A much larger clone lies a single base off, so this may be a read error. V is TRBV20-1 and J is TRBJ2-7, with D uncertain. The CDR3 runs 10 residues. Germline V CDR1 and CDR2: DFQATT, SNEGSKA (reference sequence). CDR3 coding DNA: TGCAGTGCCGGACCTTACGAGCGGTACTTC. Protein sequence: CSAGPYERYF.

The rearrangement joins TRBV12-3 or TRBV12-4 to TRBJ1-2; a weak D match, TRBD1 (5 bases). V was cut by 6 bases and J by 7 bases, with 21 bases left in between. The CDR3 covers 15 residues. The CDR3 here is CASSRDGGMSIGYTF. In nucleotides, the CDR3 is TGTGCCAGCAGCAGGGACGGAGGTATGAGCATTGGCTACACCTTC.

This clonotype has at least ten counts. The CDR3 DNA reads as TGCGCCAGCAGCTTGGGGGATTCGGCCTATGGCTACACCTTC. It is translated as CASSLGDSAYGYTF. The chain links TRBV5-1 to TRBJ1-2; D is unresolved. The germline CDR1 and CDR2 sequences are SGHRS and YFSETQ. The ends were cut back, 0 bases at V and 4 bases at J, with 10 bases in the middle. The CDR3 has 14 amino acids.

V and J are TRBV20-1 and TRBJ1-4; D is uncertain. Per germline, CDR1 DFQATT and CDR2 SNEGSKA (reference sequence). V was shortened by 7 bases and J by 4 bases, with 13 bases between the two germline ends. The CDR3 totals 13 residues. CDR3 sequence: CSGRYSNNEKLFF. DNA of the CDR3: TGCAGTGGTCGGTACAGCAATAATGAAAAACTGTTTTTT.

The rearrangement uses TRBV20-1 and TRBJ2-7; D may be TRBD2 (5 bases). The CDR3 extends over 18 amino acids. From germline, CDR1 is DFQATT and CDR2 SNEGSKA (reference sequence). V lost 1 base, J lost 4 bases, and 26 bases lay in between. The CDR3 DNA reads TGCAGTGCTAGAGTAGTGGAAGGTGCTAGAGGGCCGCGATACGAGCAGTACTTC. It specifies CSARVVEGARGPRYEQYF.

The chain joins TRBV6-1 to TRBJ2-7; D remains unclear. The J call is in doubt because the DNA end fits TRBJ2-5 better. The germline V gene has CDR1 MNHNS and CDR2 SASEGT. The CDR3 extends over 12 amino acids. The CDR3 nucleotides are TGTGCCAGCAGTGAACGATATGAGACCCAGTACTTC. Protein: CASSERYETQYF.

The CDR3 spells CASSAYRTSYGYTF. In DNA form, the CDR3 reads TGTGCCAGCAGCGCATACAGGACAAGCTATGGCTACACCTTC. The J gene is TRBJ1-2, the V gene TRBV7-9, with D possibly being TRBD1 (5 bases). V was trimmed by 5 bases and J by 4 bases, leaving 14 bases between them. From germline, CDR1 is SEHNR and CDR2 FQNEAQ (reference sequence). This CDR3 is built from 14 residues.

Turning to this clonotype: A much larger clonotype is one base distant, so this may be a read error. The CDR3 nucleotides are TGTGCCAGCAGCGTAGAGCGGGGTAACTACGAGCAGTACTTC. It yields the protein CASSVERGNYEQYF. J is TRBJ2-7 and V is TRBV7-2; 7 nucleotides agree with TRBD2. CDR1 is SGHTA, CDR2 FQGNSA, per germline. The J segment lost 3 bases and the V segment lost 5 bases, leaving 7 bases of the junction unmatched. CDR3 length: 14 amino acids.

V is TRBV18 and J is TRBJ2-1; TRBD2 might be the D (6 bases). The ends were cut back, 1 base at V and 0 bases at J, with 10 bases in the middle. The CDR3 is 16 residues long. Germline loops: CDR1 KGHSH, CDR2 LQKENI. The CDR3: CASSPLQRASYNEQFF. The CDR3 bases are TGTGCCAGCTCACCACTGCAGCGGGCCTCCTACAATGAGCAGTTCTTC.

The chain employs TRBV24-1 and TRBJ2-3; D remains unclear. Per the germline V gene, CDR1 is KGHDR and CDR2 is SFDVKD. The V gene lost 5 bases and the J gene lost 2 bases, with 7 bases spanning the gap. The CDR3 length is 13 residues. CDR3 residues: CATSAPPTDTQYF. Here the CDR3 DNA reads TGTGCCACCAGTGCCCCTCCCACAGATACGCAGTATTTT.

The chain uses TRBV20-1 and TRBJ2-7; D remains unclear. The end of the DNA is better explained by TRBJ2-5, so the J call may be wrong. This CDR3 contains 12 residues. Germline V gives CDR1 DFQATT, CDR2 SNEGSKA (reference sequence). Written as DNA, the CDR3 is TGCAGTGCTAGAGGGAGTCGGGAGACCCAGTACTTC. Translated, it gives CSARGSRETQYF.

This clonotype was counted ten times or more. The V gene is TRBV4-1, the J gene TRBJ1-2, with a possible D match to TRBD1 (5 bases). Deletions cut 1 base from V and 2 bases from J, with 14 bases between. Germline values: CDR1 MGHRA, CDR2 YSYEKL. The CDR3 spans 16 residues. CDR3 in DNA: TGCGCCAGCAGCCAAGTTCGAGGGACGGCCAACTATGGCTACACCTTC. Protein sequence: CASSQVRGTANYGYTF.

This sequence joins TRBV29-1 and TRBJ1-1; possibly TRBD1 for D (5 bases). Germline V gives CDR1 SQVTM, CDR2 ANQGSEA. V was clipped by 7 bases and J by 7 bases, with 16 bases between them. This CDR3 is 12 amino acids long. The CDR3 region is CSAKTTVIEAFF. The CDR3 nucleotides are TGCAGCGCTAAAACGACAGTCATTGAAGCTTTCTTT.

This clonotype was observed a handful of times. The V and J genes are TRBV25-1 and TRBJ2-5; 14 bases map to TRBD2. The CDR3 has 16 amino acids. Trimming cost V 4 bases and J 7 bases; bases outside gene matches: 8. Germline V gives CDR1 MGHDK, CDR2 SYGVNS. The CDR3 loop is CASSGRLAGGMGTQYF. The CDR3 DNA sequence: TGTGCCAGCAGTGGCCGACTAGCGGGAGGGATGGGGACCCAGTACTTC.

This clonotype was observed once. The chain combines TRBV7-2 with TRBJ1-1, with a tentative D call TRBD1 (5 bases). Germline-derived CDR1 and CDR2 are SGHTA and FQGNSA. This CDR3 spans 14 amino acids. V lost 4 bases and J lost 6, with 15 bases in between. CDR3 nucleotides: TGTGCCAGCAGCTCGGATCTAGGGGATCCTGAAGCTTTCTTT. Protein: CASSSDLGDPEAFF.

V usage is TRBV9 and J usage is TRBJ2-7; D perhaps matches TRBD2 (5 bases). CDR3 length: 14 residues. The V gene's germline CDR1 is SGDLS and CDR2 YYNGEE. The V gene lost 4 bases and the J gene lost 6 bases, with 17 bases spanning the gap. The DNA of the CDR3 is TGTGCCAGCAGCTGGACCTTCCGAGGAGGCGAGCAGTACTTC. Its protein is CASSWTFRGGEQYF. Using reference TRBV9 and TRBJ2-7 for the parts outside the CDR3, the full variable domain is DSGVTQTPKHLITATGQRVTLRCSPRSGDLSVYWYQQSLDQGLQFLIQYYNGEERAKGNILERFSAQQFPDLHSELNLSSLELGDSALYFCASSWTFRGGEQYFGPGTRLTVT.

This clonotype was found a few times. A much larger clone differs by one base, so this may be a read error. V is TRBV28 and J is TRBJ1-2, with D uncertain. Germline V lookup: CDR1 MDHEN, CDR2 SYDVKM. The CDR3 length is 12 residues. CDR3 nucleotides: TGTGCCAGCAGGTTATCGTTAGGTGGCTACACCTTC. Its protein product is CASRLSLGGYTF.

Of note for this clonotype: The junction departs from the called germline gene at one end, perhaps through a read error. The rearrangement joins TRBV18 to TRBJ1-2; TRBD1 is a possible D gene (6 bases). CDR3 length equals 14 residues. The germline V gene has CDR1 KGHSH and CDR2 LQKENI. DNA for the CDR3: TGTGCCAGCCCACCACCGAGAGGGGGGGATGGCTACACCTTC. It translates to CASPPPRGGDGYTF.

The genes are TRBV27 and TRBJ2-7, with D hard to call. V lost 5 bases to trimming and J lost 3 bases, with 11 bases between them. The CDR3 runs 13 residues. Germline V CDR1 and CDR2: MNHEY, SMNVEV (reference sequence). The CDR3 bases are TGTGCCAGCAGTACCGGGTTTCTCTACGAGCAGTACTTC. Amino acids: CASSTGFLYEQYF.

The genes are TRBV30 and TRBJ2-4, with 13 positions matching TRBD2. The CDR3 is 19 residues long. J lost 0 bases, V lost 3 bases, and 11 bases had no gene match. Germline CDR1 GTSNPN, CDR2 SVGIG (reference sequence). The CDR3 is CAWRAGLAGAEVAKNIQYF. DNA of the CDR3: TGTGCCTGGAGGGCAGGACTAGCGGGAGCGGAGGTAGCCAAAAACATTCAGTACTTC.

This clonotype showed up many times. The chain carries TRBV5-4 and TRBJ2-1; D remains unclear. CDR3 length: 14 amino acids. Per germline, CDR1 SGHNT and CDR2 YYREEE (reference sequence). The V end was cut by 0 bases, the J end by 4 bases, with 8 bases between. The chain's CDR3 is CASSLGSLYNEQFF. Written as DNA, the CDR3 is TGTGCCAGCAGCTTGGGTAGCCTTTACAATGAGCAGTTCTTC. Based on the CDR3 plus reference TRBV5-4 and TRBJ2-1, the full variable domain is ETGVTQSPTHLIKTRGQQVTLRCSSQSGHNTVSWYQQALGQGPQFIFQYYREEENGRGNFPPRFSGLQFPNYSSELNVNALELDDSALYLCASSLGSLYNEQFFGPGTRLTVL.